The 5 T cell receptor beta chains below were found in one sample sequenced in a study of blood T cell repertoires in COVID-19. Using immunoSEQ multiplex PCR, the repertoire was profiled, and TCRdb retains in-frame clones only, with some absent. The sample contains 200,000 to 300,000 clones, roughly 86% of which appear only once. The sequencing sample was made of peripheral blood. All receptors derive from a man aged 50 to 59 with acute or convalescent COVID-19.

The chain recombines TRBV6-5 with TRBJ1-3, with a tentative D call TRBD1 (6 bases). CDR1 and CDR2 (germline): MNHEY, SVGAGI. The CDR3 runs to 14 residues. V lost 6 bases, J lost 3 bases, and 12 bases lay in between. CDR3 coding DNA: TGTGCCAGCAGACTACAGGGAGTTGGAAACACCATATATTTT. This gives the protein CASRLQGVGNTIYF.

The chain combines TRBV4-1 with TRBJ2-1, with 14 nucleotides matching TRBD2. V lost 3 bases and J lost 6; bases outside the gene matches: 4. Germline assignment: CDR1 MGHRA and CDR2 YSYEKL. The CDR3 loop spans 16 amino acids. The CDR3 here is CASSQRTSGGTNEQFF. The CDR3 bases are TGCGCCAGCAGCCAGAGGACTAGCGGGGGGACCAATGAGCAGTTCTTC.

The rearrangement uses TRBV29-1 and TRBJ1-1; weak D call: TRBD1 (6 bases). Trimming stripped 7 bases from V and 0 bases from J, with 12 bases between. Germline CDR1 and CDR2: SQVTM and ANQGSEA. This CDR3 contains 13 residues. The CDR3 region is CSARQVMNTEAFF. Written as DNA, the CDR3 is TGCAGCGCACGACAGGTGATGAACACTGAAGCTTTCTTT.

V is TRBV4-2 and J is TRBJ1-4; the match to TRBD1 covers 7 bases. The CDR3 totals 15 residues. Germline V gene sequence: CDR1 LGHNA, CDR2 YNFKEQ. The trim removed 0 bases at V and 6 bases at J, leaving 4 bases unmatched. The CDR3 loop is CASSQDGTAHEKLFF. CDR3 DNA sequence: TGTGCCAGCAGCCAAGATGGGACAGCGCATGAAAAACTGTTTTTT.

The CDR3 protein is CASSPPGKANEKLFF. CDR3 nucleotides: TGTGCCAGCAGCCCCCCAGGGAAAGCTAATGAAAAACTGTTTTTT. V and J are TRBV11-3 and TRBJ1-4, with a tentative D call TRBD1 (5 bases). This CDR3 region has 15 residues. V was cut by 5 bases and J by 3 bases, with 13 bases left in between. Germline loops: CDR1 SGHNT, CDR2 YENEEA.